One T cell receptor beta chain is described in this entry. What it binds is unknown. This sample was included in a study of T cell responses to AZD1222 COVID-19 vaccine. Whole-study results and caveats: Most donors were white British, females outnumbered males, and clonal diversity was possibly underestimated. At baseline, just five to seven AZD1222 recipients tested seropositive.

In germline, CDR1 is SGHRS, CDR2 YFSETQ. Trimming removed 4 bases from V and 4 bases from J, with 11 bases in between. There are 14 residues in the CDR3. Profiled with immunoSEQ multiplex PCR; TCRdb holds only in-frame clones, not every one. The profile covers tens of thousands of clones, with 85% to 95% appearing a single time and 6.3% taken by the ten largest. This receptor was identified in an adult who received the MenACWY meningococcal vaccine as a control. This chain uses TRBV5-1 with TRBJ2-2; D unclear. The sequences come from peripheral blood, collected 28 days after the second dose of the MenACWY control vaccine. CDR3 sequence: CASSTGGATGELFF. The CDR3 coding sequence is TGCGCCAGCAGCACCGGTGGAGCCACCGGGGAGCTGTTTTTT.